The present T cell receptor (beta chain) was sequenced within a study of cytomegalovirus exposure and HLA in healthy donors. This PCR relied on a set of 60 Vbeta primers and 13 Jbeta primers. Clones were read by immunoSEQ multiplex PCR, and TCRdb kept only the in-frame ones, dropping some. Among 150,000 to 250,000 clones listed, around 79% were seen once. The CDR3 consists of 16 residues. V shed 3 bases and J 7 bases; nucleotides not matched to a gene: 7. This clone was found a few times. Healthy bone marrow donors formed the donor group. This sequence originates from a woman aged 25-40 years in good health and CMV-seropositive. The chain couples TRBV5-7 to TRBJ2-1; 13 bases map to TRBD2. TRBV5-7 is an ORF, with its function uncertain. Sequencing was done on a sample of PBMCs. The CDR3 loop is CASSSPTSGRGNEQFF. In nucleotides, the CDR3 is TGTGCCAGCAGCTCGCCCACTAGCGGGAGGGGTAATGAGCAGTTCTTC.